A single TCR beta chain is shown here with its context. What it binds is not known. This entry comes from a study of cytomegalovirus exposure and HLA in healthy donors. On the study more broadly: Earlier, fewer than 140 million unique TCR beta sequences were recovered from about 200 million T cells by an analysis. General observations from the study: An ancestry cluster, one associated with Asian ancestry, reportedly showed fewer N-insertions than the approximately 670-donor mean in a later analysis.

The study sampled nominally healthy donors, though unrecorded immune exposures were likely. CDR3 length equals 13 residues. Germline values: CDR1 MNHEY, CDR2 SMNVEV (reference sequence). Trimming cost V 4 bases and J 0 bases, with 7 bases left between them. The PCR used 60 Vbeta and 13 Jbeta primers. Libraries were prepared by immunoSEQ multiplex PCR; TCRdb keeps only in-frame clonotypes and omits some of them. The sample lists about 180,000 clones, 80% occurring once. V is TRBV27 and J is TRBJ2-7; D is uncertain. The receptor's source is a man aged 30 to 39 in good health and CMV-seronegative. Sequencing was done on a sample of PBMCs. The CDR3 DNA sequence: TGTGCCAGCAGTTACCCGGGCTCCTACGAGCAGTACTTC. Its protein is CASSYPGSYEQYF.